This T cell receptor beta chain was profiled in a study of blood T cells in healthy people across ages. Study observations and caveats: Researchers judged that diversity estimates from one million T cells fell short of true values. As age increased, TCR beta diversity per million T cells fell in a roughly linear fashion.

From germline, CDR1 is DFQATT and CDR2 SNEGSKA (reference sequence). There are 11 residues in the CDR3. Trimming pared 6 bases from V and 5 bases from J, leaving 11 bases between. Remarks on this clonotype: Its antigen remains unidentified.

PCR was performed a second time for roughly 7 to 12 cycles using a sample-barcoded 5' primer and a J-beta primer mix. Per sample, CDR3-containing paired-end reads numbered at least 2.5 million. TCRdb analysed the 5' RACE reads with MiXCR anew, one entry per CDR3 protein. The top ten clones hold approximately 40% of a sample with over 700,000 distinct CDR3 sequences, approximately 53% of them seen once. Material for sequencing was blood. The rearrangement joins TRBV20-1 to TRBJ2-7; D ambiguous. The sequence derives from a man older than 75 in good health. The CDR3 DNA is TGCAGTGCCCGCCTAGTCGACGAGCAGTACTTC. Translating it yields CSARLVDEQYF.